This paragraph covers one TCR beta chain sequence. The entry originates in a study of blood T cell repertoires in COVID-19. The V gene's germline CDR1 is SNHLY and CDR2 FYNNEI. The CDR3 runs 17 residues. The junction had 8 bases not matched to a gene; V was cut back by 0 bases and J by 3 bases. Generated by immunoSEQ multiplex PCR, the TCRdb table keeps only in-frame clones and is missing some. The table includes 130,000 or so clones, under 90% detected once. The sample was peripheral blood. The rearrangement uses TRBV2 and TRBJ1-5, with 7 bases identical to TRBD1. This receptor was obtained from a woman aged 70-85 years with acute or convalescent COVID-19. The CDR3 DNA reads TGTGCCAGCAGTGAAGCAAAAGGGACAGCTTACAATCAGCCCCAGCATTTT. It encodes CASSEAKGTAYNQPQHF.